This entry features one T cell receptor (beta chain) sequence. What it binds is unknown. The data are from a study of CD8+CD57+ T cells in acquired aplastic anemia. Background on the study: The study obtained an average of roughly 3 ug of DNA from sorted CD4+ and CD8+ cells. About 9.8 million reads, on average, were obtained for CD4+ cells from healthy donors. Regarding the study as a whole: Both patients and controls carried the same twenty-nine CD8+ CDR3 sequences. Patients and controls were not found to differ significantly in CD8+ Simpson's diversity.

Trimming removed 4 bases at V and 6 bases at J, with 10 bases between. Germline V gene data show CDR1 as SGHVS and CDR2 as FNYEAQ. The length of the CDR3 is 14 residues. The study profiled TCR beta VDJ and CDR3 using genomic DNA as template. MiXCR, run by TCRdb on the reads, gives a single entry per CDR3 protein. The table has hundreds of thousands of distinct CDR3 sequences, 60% to 80% seen once. This clonotype originated in a human donor in good health, serving as a control. This sequence joins TRBV7-6 and TRBJ1-6, with D possibly being TRBD1 (6 bases). Sequenced sample: sorted CD4+, CD8+, or CD8+CD57+ T cells (not recorded which) from PBMCs. CDR3 amino acids: CASSSDSFNSPLHF. Written as DNA, the CDR3 is TGTGCCAGCAGCTCGGACAGCTTTAATTCACCCCTCCACTTT.